This T cell receptor beta chain was recovered during a study of multiple sclerosis patients with progressive multifocal leukoencephalopathy (dated by TCRdb to between 2019 and 2020). About the investigation overall: Four or five natalizumab-treated MS patients who did not develop PML were used as controls and were sampled longitudinally. The study examined peripheral T and B cells of MS patients who developed PML (4 under natalizumab, 1 after alemtuzumab) and treated patients who did not. Two natalizumab-treated patients who later developed PML were followed longitudinally from before therapy through 6 and 12 months to PML onset. The study aimed to detect JC virus-specific or public T-cell expansions arising at the time of PML onset. The full study reports these points: TRB clones with frequency above 0.5% were observed only in PML patients, but the clones expanded at PML onset were found to be already present before and during natalizumab therapy. In most PML patients, lower normalized Shannon entropy suggested less diverse TRB repertoires, while the natalizumab-treated controls had values close to 1. When PML developed, no shared TRBV or TRBJ gene usage and no preferred TRBV-TRBJ pairings were found. With only a small, descriptive cohort, it remained unclear whether the findings reflect JC virus infection or general immunocompromise. Analysis was limited to peripheral blood, even though cerebrospinal fluid or brain lymphocytes might be more informative for natalizumab-associated PML.

The label giving this sample's time point can be read as: before natalizumab initiation. Every listed patient had received interferon beta before, and every PML patient was female. T0 blood samples were collected before the first natalizumab infusion. Ficoll-Hypaque density gradient centrifugation was used to isolate peripheral blood mononuclear cells. The immunoSEQ two-step multiplex PCR at survey-level depth was used to amplify TRB CDR3 regions from genomic DNA. Synthetic inline TR CDR3 controls covering all V-J pairings were spiked into each PCR so that template counts could be estimated and amplification bias removed. Reads went through processing to reduce amplification and sequencing bias, and quantification was done against synthetic TR CDR3 analogs. The study's own analysis went as follows. Raw data were processed in ImmunoSEQ Analyzer, removing out-of-frame sequences and CDR3s with stop codons, and genes were named by IMGT nomenclature. Normalized Shannon entropy, defined as 1 minus Pielou's evenness, served as the summary measure of repertoire diversity. TRB sequences were treated as identical only when sharing V gene, J gene and CDR3. Public PML clonotypes were defined as CDR3s shared by two or more PML-onset samples but absent from earlier samples, from controls, and from public databases. Positional CDR3 amino acid composition was analyzed in Skylign with the observed count method. Entries here come from immuneACCESS through TCRdb and include only in-frame sequences with V and J called. Some clones fail to appear in such tables; in the studies checked, an unresolved V gene covers under half of the shortfall, and the cause of the remainder is unknown. For V, J and clone size, that table is used; D and trimming come from the DNA. Here the sample has about 28,000 clones; 70% to 90% occur a single time. 1.1% of the sample is in the top ten clones.

This clone was picked up one time. Its recognized antigen is unknown. One junction end does not reproduce the germline sequence, and a read error may be involved. Via the germline V gene, CDR1 is MNHNS and CDR2 SASEGT. From cysteine to phenylalanine, the CDR3 is 12 amino acids long. Here the CDR3 DNA is all that survives: 36 bases in frame from base 1. Sequences were obtained from PBMCs. This TCR came from a human donor with multiple sclerosis. This receptor chain uses TRBV6-1 and TRBJ2-5; confidence is insufficient to name the D gene. The DNA sequence reads TGTGCCAGCAGCCCGACAACGGAGACCCGGTACTTC. Protein translation: CASSPTTETRYF.